This T cell receptor beta chain emerged from a study of blood T cell repertoires in COVID-19. Study as a whole: Samples representing acute and convalescent COVID-19 were sourced from the United States, Italy and Spain. From T cells, B-cell-depleted T cells, or PBMCs came the material, which was cDNA or gDNA.

TCRdb keeps only in-frame clones here, not all; method: immunoSEQ multiplex PCR. Of roughly 150,000 clones listed, around 90% are singletons. Germline CDR1 is MNHEY and CDR2 is SVGEGT. The CDR3 is 16 residues long. V shed 0 bases and J shed 4 bases, with 15 bases lying between them. Input material: peripheral blood. This receptor was identified in a human donor in a cohort sampled during active COVID-19. The chain has TRBV6-2 or TRBV6-3 and TRBJ1-2, with unresolved D. The CDR3 DNA is TGTGCCAGCAGTTACTCTGAGGGCCAAAGATCCTATGGCTACACCTTC. Encoded protein: CASSYSEGQRSYGYTF.